The 17 T cell receptor beta chains below were found in one sample sequenced in a study of T cell responses to AZD1222 COVID-19 vaccine. TCRdb's copy holds only in-frame clones and misses some; the assay was immunoSEQ multiplex PCR. The table lists more than 150,000 clones, about nine tenths of them singletons. The material was peripheral blood, obtained after recovery from COVID-19. These receptors all stem from an adult who had recovered from COVID-19.

CDR3 nucleotide sequence: TGTGCCAGCATGAGGGGGCGCTCTGAAAAACTGTTTTTT. It is translated as CASMRGRSEKLFF. This chain links TRBV2 with TRBJ1-4; 7 nucleotides agree with TRBD1. The CDR3 runs to 13 residues. Trimming cost V 7 bases and J 7 bases; bases outside gene matches: 6. Germline V gene data show CDR1 as SNHLY and CDR2 as FYNNEI.

The chain has TRBV3-1 (or the pseudogene TRBV3-2) and TRBJ1-4, with a tentative D call TRBD1 (5 bases). V lost 0 bases, J lost 13 bases, and 9 bases lay in between. The CDR3 sequence is 12 residues long. The V gene's germline CDR1 is LGHDT and CDR2 YNNKEL (reference sequence). CDR3 amino acids: CASSQEGGGLFF. The CDR3 coding sequence is TGTGCCAGCAGCCAAGAGGGGGGGGGACTGTTTTTT.

V is TRBV7-2 and J is TRBJ2-2; 8 bases fit TRBD2. V was clipped by 3 bases and J by 7 bases; unmatched bases: 4. The germline V gene has CDR1 SGHTA and CDR2 FQGNSA. This CDR3 has 14 residues. The CDR3, as DNA: TGTGCCAGCAGCTTCTTCGGGAGGGGCGGGGAGCTGTTTTTT. This sequence encodes CASSFFGRGGELFF.

On this clone itself: This sample includes further DNA sequences coding for the same CDR3. The chain recombines TRBV19 with TRBJ2-7; a possible D gene is TRBD2 (6 bases). V lost 3 bases and J 4 bases, leaving 7 bases between the germline ends. CDR3 length: 12 amino acids. Germline V gives CDR1 LNHDA, CDR2 SQIVND (reference sequence). The CDR3 DNA follows: TGTGCCAGTAGTATCGGGGGTTACGAGCAGTACTTC. Translated, it gives CASSIGGYEQYF.

The V call is TRBV2, the J call TRBJ2-7, with 8 bases identical to TRBD2. Germline assignment: CDR1 SNHLY and CDR2 FYNNEI. V lost 3 bases, J lost 0 bases, and 4 bases stayed unmatched. This CDR3 has 15 residues. In DNA, the CDR3 is TGTGCCAGCAGTGACGCTAGCGGGCCCTCCTACGAGCAGTACTTC. It is translated as CASSDASGPSYEQYF.

The J gene is TRBJ2-7, the V gene TRBV14, with unresolved D. Trimming removed 0 bases from V and 1 base from J, with 10 bases in between. The CDR3 is made up of 15 amino acids. Per germline, CDR1 SGHDN and CDR2 FVKESK. CDR3 sequence (DNA): TGTGCCAGCAGCCAAGATCGCGGTGGTTCCTACGAGCAGTACTTC. This translates into CASSQDRGGSYEQYF.

The rearrangement uses TRBV5-6 and TRBJ1-2; D remains ambiguous. V was clipped by 0 bases and J by 0 bases, with 9 bases between them. The CDR3 is 15 amino acids. Germline assignment: CDR1 SGHDT and CDR2 YYEEEE. CDR3 in DNA: TGTGCCAGCAGCTTGGGTCCAATAACTAACTATGGCTACACCTTC. This sequence encodes CASSLGPITNYGYTF.

The V gene is TRBV15, the J gene TRBJ1-4; 7 nucleotides align to TRBD1. This CDR3 is built from 16 residues. Germline loops: CDR1 LNHNV, CDR2 YYDKDF (reference sequence). Trimming removed 3 bases from V and 8 bases from J; junction bases left unmatched: 12. The CDR3, as DNA: TGTGCCACCAGCAGTCCTAGGGGGCCTCAGAGGGAAAAACTGTTTTTT. It codes for CATSSPRGPQREKLFF.

This chain connects TRBV12-3 or TRBV12-4 to TRBJ1-2; 8 bases map to TRBD1. This CDR3 has 13 residues. With V trimmed by 5 bases and J by 6 bases, 5 bases remained unmatched. This CDR3 is CASSPQGVDGYTF. For the CDR3, the DNA is TGTGCCAGCAGTCCACAGGGGGTGGATGGCTACACCTTC.

The V gene is TRBV6-5, the J gene TRBJ1-1, with D uncertain. CDR1 MNHEY and CDR2 SVGAGI come from the germline V gene. The germline V and J ends were trimmed by 7 bases and 1 base, with 10 bases remaining between them. The length of the CDR3 is 13 residues. CDR3 sequence: CASTEDGNTEAFF. The CDR3 DNA reads as TGTGCCAGCACCGAGGACGGGAACACTGAAGCTTTCTTT.

In its sample, this clone was seen once. This chain joins TRBV7-8 and TRBJ1-1; D not certain. The CDR3 totals 13 residues. Germline CDR1 SGHVS, CDR2 FQNEAQ. V gave up 3 bases and J gave up 1 base, with 6 bases separating them. The CDR3 is CASSFAWNTEAFF. The CDR3 DNA follows: TGTGCCAGCAGCTTCGCTTGGAACACTGAAGCTTTCTTT.

This chain connects TRBV19 to TRBJ2-7, with D possibly called TRBD1 or TRBD2 (6 bases each). The CDR3 covers 15 residues. Germline V CDR1 and CDR2: LNHDA, SQIVND (reference sequence). Trimming removed 2 bases at V and 2 bases at J, with 13 bases between. CDR3 coding DNA: TGTGCCAGTAGTATATTTGAGGGGGGACCCTACGAGCAGTACTTC. Amino acid sequence: CASSIFEGGPYEQYF.

V is TRBV10-3 and J is TRBJ2-7; 7 bases match TRBD1. Germline loops: CDR1 ENHRY, CDR2 SYGVKD. V was pared by 6 bases and J by 0 bases, with 5 bases of the junction left unmatched. The CDR3 covers 14 residues. DNA of the CDR3: TGTGCCATCAGAGCCGGGACAGACTCCTACGAGCAGTACTTC. It translates to CAIRAGTDSYEQYF.

CDR3 coding DNA: TGTGCCAGCAGTTTAAGTGGGAGTGGCTACACCTTC. Translation: CASSLSGSGYTF. V usage is TRBV12-3 or TRBV12-4 and J usage is TRBJ1-2, with D unresolved. V shed 2 bases and J shed 7 bases, with 8 bases lying between them. The CDR3 is made up of 12 amino acids.

The V and J genes are TRBV3-1 (or the pseudogene TRBV3-2) and TRBJ2-7; 8 bases fit TRBD1. CDR1 and CDR2 (germline): LGHDT, YNNKEL (reference sequence). This CDR3 comprises 16 residues. V dropped 0 bases and J dropped 3; count of bases not matched to a gene: 7. The CDR3 protein is CASSQDVGRGLYEQYF. The CDR3 DNA is TGTGCCAGCAGCCAAGATGTCGGCAGGGGGCTCTACGAGCAGTACTTC.

This chain links TRBV4-1 with TRBJ1-2; a possible D gene is TRBD1 (5 bases). The CDR3 extends over 13 amino acids. Trimming removed 2 bases at V and 4 bases at J, with 8 bases between. Germline CDR1 MGHRA, CDR2 YSYEKL. This CDR3 reads CASSQRGSYGYTF. The CDR3 bases are TGCGCCAGCAGCCAAAGGGGTTCCTATGGCTACACCTTC.

This clone was seen only once. The chain employs TRBV12-3 or TRBV12-4 and TRBJ2-5; maybe TRBD1 (6 bases). The CDR3 extends over 13 amino acids. V lost 6 bases and J 4 bases, leaving 12 bases between the germline ends. The CDR3: CASSPGQLETQYF. In DNA, the CDR3 is TGTGCCAGCAGCCCCGGACAGCTAGAGACCCAGTACTTC.